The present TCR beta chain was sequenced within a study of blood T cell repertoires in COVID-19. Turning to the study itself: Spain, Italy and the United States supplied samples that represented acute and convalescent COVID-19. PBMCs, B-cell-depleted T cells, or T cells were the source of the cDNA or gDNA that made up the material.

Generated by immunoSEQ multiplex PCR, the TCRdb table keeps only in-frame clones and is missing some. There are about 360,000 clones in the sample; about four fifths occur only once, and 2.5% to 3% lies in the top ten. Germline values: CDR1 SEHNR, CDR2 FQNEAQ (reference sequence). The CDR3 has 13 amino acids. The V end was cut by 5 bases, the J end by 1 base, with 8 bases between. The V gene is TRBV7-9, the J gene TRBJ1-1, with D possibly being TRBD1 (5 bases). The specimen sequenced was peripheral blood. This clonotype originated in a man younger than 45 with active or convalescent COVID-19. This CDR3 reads CASSDRTNTEAFF. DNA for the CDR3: TGTGCCAGCAGCGACAGAACGAACACTGAAGCTTTCTTT.